This entry lists 20 T cell receptor beta chains sequenced from one sample in a study of response to subunit inactivated influenza vaccine. MiXCR, applied by TCRdb to the RT-PCR reads, yields one record per CDR3 protein. The sample yields 280,000 or so distinct CDR3 sequences, 20% to 25% seen once. The material sequenced was PBMCs from blood, taken around 22 months after vaccination. The receptors come from a man between 50 and 70 years old who received an inactivated influenza vaccine.

This rearrangement joins TRBV2 to TRBJ2-3; D unresolved. CDR3 length: 14 amino acids. The V end was cut by 2 bases, the J end by 0 bases, with 6 bases between. Per the germline V gene, CDR1 is SNHLY and CDR2 is FYNNEI. This CDR3 is CASSEIRSTDTQYF. Here the CDR3 DNA reads TGTGCCAGCAGTGAAATCCGGAGCACAGATACGCAGTATTTT.

The table lists this clonotype with many counts. This sequence joins TRBV30 and TRBJ1-5; the D is unclear. There are 14 residues in the CDR3. Germline values: CDR1 GTSNPN, CDR2 SVGIG (reference sequence). V shed 2 bases and J shed 1 base, with 9 bases lying between them. DNA of the CDR3: TGTGCCTGGAGTTCGGGGTCGAGCAATCAGCCCCAGCATTTT. Its protein product is CAWSSGSSNQPQHF.

This clonotype was seen many times. The chain has TRBV20-1 and TRBJ1-2; D is undetermined. Trimming took 1 base from V and 4 from J, leaving 7 bases between them. CDR1 and CDR2 (germline): DFQATT, SNEGSKA (reference sequence). The CDR3 is 12 residues long. The CDR3: CSARGSGYGYTF. CDR3 in DNA: TGCAGTGCTAGAGGCAGTGGCTATGGCTACACCTTC.

In its sample, this clonotype was seen a few times. V and J are TRBV20-1 and TRBJ2-1, with D unresolved. The CDR3 is made up of 10 amino acids. Germline V gene lookup returns CDR1 DFQATT and CDR2 SNEGSKA (reference sequence). V was cut by 4 bases and J by 6 bases, with 4 bases left in between. CDR3 in DNA: TGCAGTGCTACTCGCAATGAGCAGTTCTTC. Protein product: CSATRNEQFF.

This clonotype was seen a single time. The V call is TRBV5-1, the J call TRBJ2-1; TRBD1 agrees at 8 bases. CDR3 size: 12 residues. Germline lookup yields CDR1 SGHRS and CDR2 YFSETQ. V lost 2 bases, J lost 9 bases, and 1 base stayed unmatched. The CDR3 loop reads CASSFGQGEQFF. The DNA of the CDR3 is TGCGCCAGCAGCTTCGGACAGGGTGAGCAGTTCTTC.

The chain couples TRBV12-3 or TRBV12-4 to TRBJ2-3; TRBD1 or TRBD2 may be the D gene (5 bases each). Between the trimmed V and J ends, which lost 4 bases and 5 bases, there was a span of 13 bases. This CDR3 comprises 14 residues. CDR3 residues: CASSSRRGVDTQYF. Here the CDR3 DNA reads TGTGCCAGCAGTTCCCGCCGAGGGGTAGATACGCAGTATTTT.

V and J are TRBV7-2 and TRBJ2-7; the D gene could be TRBD1 or TRBD2 (5 bases each). The CDR3 length is 14 residues. The V end was cut by 0 bases, the J end by 4 bases, with 10 bases between. CDR1 is SGHTA, CDR2 FQGNSA, per germline. The CDR3 sequence: CASSLARWGYEQYF. The CDR3 DNA sequence: TGTGCCAGCAGCTTAGCCAGGTGGGGGTACGAGCAGTACTTC.

V gene TRBV20-1 combines with J gene TRBJ2-1, with D possibly being TRBD1 or TRBD2 (5 bases each). Germline CDR1 is DFQATT and CDR2 is SNEGSKA (reference sequence). This CDR3 contains 15 residues. The V gene lost 1 base and the J gene lost 1 base, with 11 bases spanning the gap. In DNA form, the CDR3 reads TGCAGTGCTAGAGTATTGGGGGAGTCCTACAATGAGCAGTTCTTC. Protein product: CSARVLGESYNEQFF.

The chain has TRBV5-5 and TRBJ1-5; maybe TRBD1 (6 bases). V was clipped by 4 bases and J by 7 bases, with 18 bases between them. This CDR3 region has 15 residues. CDR1 is SGHKS, CDR2 YYEKEE, per germline (reference sequence). CDR3 region: CASSAVNREGQPQHF. Written as DNA, the CDR3 is TGTGCCAGCAGCGCCGTCAACAGGGAGGGGCAGCCCCAGCATTTT.

This clonotype has more than one count but fewer than ten. The V gene is TRBV5-6, the J gene TRBJ1-1, with 9 bases matching TRBD1. V lost 3 bases and J lost 5; bases outside the gene matches: 5. The CDR3 has 14 residues. Germline CDR1 reads SGHDT; CDR2 reads YYEEEE. The CDR3 bases are TGTGCCAGCAGCTCCGGGACAGGGATGACTGAAGCTTTCTTT. This encodes CASSSGTGMTEAFF.

This clonotype was seen a handful of times. The CDR3 DNA reads TGTGCCAGCAGCCGACGACTAGCGGGCCTCACCGGGGAGCTGTTTTTT. This translates into CASSRRLAGLTGELFF. J is TRBJ2-2 and V is TRBV3-1; TRBD2 agrees at 10 bases. The length of the CDR3 is 16 residues. With 4 bases clipped from V and 4 bases from J, the junction kept 6 bases outside the gene matches. Germline CDR1 is LGHDT and CDR2 is YNNKEL (reference sequence).

Only a few counts were recorded for this clonotype. This chain links TRBV12-3 or TRBV12-4 with TRBJ1-6; no clear D gene. This CDR3 has 17 amino acids. Trimming removed 5 bases at V and 0 bases at J, with 14 bases between. The CDR3 reads CASSPSIGSSYNSPLHF. DNA for the CDR3: TGTGCCAGCAGTCCAAGCATAGGTAGCTCCTATAATTCACCCCTCCACTTT.

In its sample, this clonotype was seen many times. The chain joins TRBV7-2 to TRBJ1-1; possible D gene TRBD1, 5 bases. The germline V and J ends were trimmed by 8 bases and 2 bases, with 12 bases remaining between them. The CDR3 is 13 amino acids. Germline V gene data show CDR1 as SGHTA and CDR2 as FQGNSA. For the CDR3, the DNA is TGTGCCAGCTTACCGGGACTCAACACTGAAGCTTTCTTT. As protein: CASLPGLNTEAFF.

This clonotype was picked up a small number of times. V is TRBV25-1 and J is TRBJ2-5, with 7 nucleotides matching TRBD2. Germline CDR1 is MGHDK and CDR2 is SYGVNS. The CDR3 has 14 residues. J was trimmed by 5 bases and V by 4 bases; bases with no gene match: 7. In DNA form, the CDR3 reads TGTGCCAGCAGTGCCGAAGCGGGGAGGGAGACCCAGTACTTC. As protein: CASSAEAGRETQYF.

This rearrangement joins TRBV7-2 to TRBJ2-3, with 10 bases identical to TRBD2. V dropped 5 bases and J dropped 6; count of bases not matched to a gene: 8. Germline V gene data show CDR1 as SGHTA and CDR2 as FQGNSA. CDR3 length: 15 residues. CDR3 residues: CASSRTTSGFDTQYF. The CDR3 bases are TGTGCCAGCAGCAGAACGACTAGCGGGTTTGATACGCAGTATTTT.

In this sample, this clonotype turned up many times. This rearrangement joins TRBV12-3 or TRBV12-4 to TRBJ1-2, with a tentative D call TRBD1 (5 bases). V gave up 3 bases and J gave up 8 bases, with 13 bases separating them. The CDR3 totals 13 residues. CDR3 sequence (DNA): TGTGCCAGCAGTTTTCCCCAGGGTCAAGGCTACACCTTC. Its translation is CASSFPQGQGYTF.

This clonotype occurred a few times. This rearrangement joins TRBV12-3 or TRBV12-4 to TRBJ1-4; weak D call: TRBD1 (6 bases). The CDR3 runs 15 residues. V was trimmed by 6 bases and J by 5 bases, leaving 16 bases between them. The CDR3 DNA sequence: TGTGCCAGCAGCCTAATGACAGGCCCCAATGAAAAACTGTTTTTT. As protein: CASSLMTGPNEKLFF.

This clonotype was seen a handful of times. CDR3 amino acids: CASSFFGEKLFF. The CDR3 nucleotides are TGTGCCAGCAGTTTTTTCGGTGAAAAACTGTTTTTT. This chain connects TRBV12-3 or TRBV12-4 to TRBJ1-4, with D uncertain. The V and J ends lost 3 bases and 7 bases respectively, with 6 bases between them. This CDR3 has 12 residues.

The genes are TRBV4-3 and TRBJ2-1; 8 positions agree with TRBD2. CDR1 is LGHNA and CDR2 is YSLEER in the germline V gene. The CDR3 extends over 17 amino acids. V shed 5 bases and J 0 bases; nucleotides not matched to a gene: 9. This CDR3 reads CASSFATSASSYNEQFF. For the CDR3, the DNA is TGCGCCAGCAGCTTTGCGACTAGCGCGAGCTCCTACAATGAGCAGTTCTTC.

This clonotype was seen a few times. The rearrangement joins TRBV6-2 or TRBV6-3 to TRBJ1-5; TRBD1 might be the D (6 bases). This CDR3 is built from 15 residues. CDR1 and CDR2 from the germline V gene are MNHEY and SVGEGT. V was clipped by 2 bases and J by 4 bases, with 12 bases between them. The CDR3 DNA sequence: TGTGCCAGCAGTTACGGCAGGGGAAGGAATCAGCCCCAGCATTTT. This gives the protein CASSYGRGRNQPQHF.